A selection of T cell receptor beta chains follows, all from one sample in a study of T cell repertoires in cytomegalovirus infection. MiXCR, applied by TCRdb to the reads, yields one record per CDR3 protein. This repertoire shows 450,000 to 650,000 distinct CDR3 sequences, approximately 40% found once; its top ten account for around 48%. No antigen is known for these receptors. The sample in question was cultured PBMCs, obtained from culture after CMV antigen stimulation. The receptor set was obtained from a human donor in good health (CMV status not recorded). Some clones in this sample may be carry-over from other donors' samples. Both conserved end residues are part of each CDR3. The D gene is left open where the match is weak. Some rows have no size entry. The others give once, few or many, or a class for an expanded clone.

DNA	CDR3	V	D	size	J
TGTGCCAGCAGCTCTACTAGCGGGGGGTCCGAGCAGTACTTC	CASSSTSGGSEQYF	TRBV7-2	TRBD2	many	TRBJ2-7
TGTGCCAGCAGCTTTTACAGGGTTCGTTCTAATGAAAAACTGTTTTTT	CASSFYRVRSNEKLFF	TRBV7-8	.	few	TRBJ1-4
TGCGCCAGCAGCCCCGAGGGTAGTGAACCATCTTTCTTT	CASSPEGSEPSFF	TRBV5-1	.	.	TRBJ1-1
TGTGCCAGCAACGTTGCCCCGGGGAACCTAGATACGCAGTATTTT	CASNVAPGNLDTQYF	TRBV12-3/TRBV12-4	.	.	TRBJ2-3
TGTGCCAGCAGCCGGCCCGGGACTATCACGGTCTTC	CASSRPGTITVF	TRBV7-9	TRBD2	.	TRBJ2-1
TGTGCCAGCAGTTACAACCCCGGGTGGGCCGGGAGTATAAGAGATGAGCAGTTCTTC	CASSYNPGWAGSIRDEQFF	TRBV6-2/TRBV6-3	.	.	TRBJ2-1
TGTGCCACGGAGGGGGCCTACAATGAGCAGTTCTTC	CATEGAYNEQFF	TRBV15	.	.	TRBJ2-1
TGTGCCAGCAGTTTCGAGGGGACGCCAACTAATGAAAAACTGTTTTTT	CASSFEGTPTNEKLFF	TRBV28	.	.	TRBJ1-4
TGTGCTAGTGGTTTGGTACTTCACAGGGGTTCCAATGGGCAGTTCTTC	CASGLVLHRGSNGQFF	TRBV12-5	TRBD1	.	TRBJ2-1
TGTGCCAGCAGCTCAGATAGGGCGCACGAGCAGTACTTC	CASSSDRAHEQYF	TRBV7-8	.	few	TRBJ2-7
TGTGTGACTCCTCTCCCAGATACGCAGTATTTT	CVTPLPDTQYF	TRBV7-6	.	.	TRBJ2-3
TGTGCCAGCAGTTACTGGACAGGACTAAGCTCCTACGAGCAGTACTTC	CASSYWTGLSSYEQYF	TRBV6-4	.	few	TRBJ2-7
TGTGCCAGCAGCCAAGGGGTGGTTGGTCAGCCCCAGCATTTT	CASSQGVVGQPQHF	TRBV4-2	.	.	TRBJ1-5
TGTGCCAGCGGTTTAGGGGACTGGGATACGCAGTATTTT	CASGLGDWDTQYF	TRBV12-3/TRBV12-4	.	few	TRBJ2-3
TGCAGTGCTCCTACTAGGTCGAACTATGGCTACACCTTC	CSAPTRSNYGYTF	TRBV20-1	.	.	TRBJ1-2
TGTGCCAGCACCAATCGGGACAGGGGGATAACCCTTATCACAGATACGCAGTATTTT	CASTNRDRGITLITDTQYF	TRBV6-2/TRBV6-3	TRBD1	.	TRBJ2-3
TGTGCCAGCAGAACGACAGGGGCGGGCACTGAAGCTTTCTTT	CASRTTGAGTEAFF	TRBV27	TRBD1	.	TRBJ1-1
TGTGCCAGCAGCCAAAACAAGGGGAGGGGGAACACTGAAGCTTTCTTT	CASSQNKGRGNTEAFF	TRBV4-1	.	.	TRBJ1-1
TGTGCCAGCAGCTTACCAGGACATCTGGGTGAAGCTTTCTTT	CASSLPGHLGEAFF	TRBV7-2	.	.	TRBJ1-1
TGTGCCATCAGTGATTCCAGGGAGAACTATGGCTACACCTTC	CAISDSRENYGYTF	TRBV10-3	.	.	TRBJ1-2
TGTGCCAGCAGCCGAGGCGGGGGGGGAGGGGAGACCCAGTACTTC	CASSRGGGGGETQYF	TRBV7-2	TRBD2	few	TRBJ2-5
TGTGCCACCAGCAGCCGGGGCTTTGGAAACACCATATATTTT	CATSSRGFGNTIYF	TRBV15	.	.	TRBJ1-3
TGTGCCAGCAGTTTAGGGACTACCGCGGGGGAGCTGTTTTTT	CASSLGTTAGELFF	TRBV12-3/TRBV12-4	.	.	TRBJ2-2
TGTGCCAGTAGACGGGGCTCTGGGGCCAACGTCCTGACTTTC	CASRRGSGANVLTF	TRBV19	.	.	TRBJ2-6
TGTGCCAGCAGTCTTGGCGGGTCGTTTTACAATGAGCAGTTCTTC	CASSLGGSFYNEQFF	TRBV2	.	.	TRBJ2-1
TGTGCCAGCAGCTTAAGAGTCCACACTGAAGCTTTCTTT	CASSLRVHTEAFF	TRBV7-2	.	many	TRBJ1-1
TGCAGTGCTAGACCCAGGGTAGGGACTGAAGCTTTCTTT	CSARPRVGTEAFF	TRBV20-1	.	few	TRBJ1-1
TGTGCCAGCAGTTCGGGGGTCAGCTCCTATAATTCACCCCTCCACTTT	CASSSGVSSYNSPLHF	TRBV27	.	once	TRBJ1-6
TGTGCCAGCAGCTCCCAGGGAGCAGAGTACAATGAGCAGTTCTTC	CASSSQGAEYNEQFF	TRBV11-3	.	few	TRBJ2-1
TGTGCCAGCAGCTTTAGGAAATACCAAGAGACCCAGTACTTC	CASSFRKYQETQYF	TRBV7-2	.	few	TRBJ2-5
TGTGCCAGCAGCGAATTCAGAAATGAGCAGTTCTTC	CASSEFRNEQFF	TRBV7-8	.	few	TRBJ2-1
TGTGCCAGTAGGTCGTTTAACGGCGTTAATCAGCCCCAGCATTTT	CASRSFNGVNQPQHF	TRBV19	.	few	TRBJ1-5
TGTGCCAGTAGGGACAAGGGGACTCTCCAAGAGACCCAGTACTTC	CASRDKGTLQETQYF	TRBV19	.	.	TRBJ2-5
TGTGCCACCCGGGACAATCATGAGCAGTTCTTC	CATRDNHEQFF	TRBV6-1	.	.	TRBJ2-1
TGTGCCAGCAGCTTACGGGAAGGGACTAGCGGGCAAGAGACCCAGTACTTC	CASSLREGTSGQETQYF	TRBV7-2	TRBD2	few	TRBJ2-5
TGTGCCAGCAGTTTCTCCGGTCGAGGGGGGATGAACACTGAAGCTTTCTTT	CASSFSGRGGMNTEAFF	TRBV27	.	few	TRBJ1-1
TGTGCCAGCGTGAGGGGAACTAGCGGGAGGGCAGATACGCAGTATTTT	CASVRGTSGRADTQYF	TRBV7-2	TRBD2	many	TRBJ2-3
TGTGCCAGCAGCCCCTGGAGCGGGGGGGAGGGTGAGCAGTTCTTC	CASSPWSGGEGEQFF	TRBV11-2	TRBD2	.	TRBJ2-1
TGTGCCAGCAGCTTGGTTCCCGAAAAACTGTTTTTT	CASSLVPEKLFF	TRBV7-2	.	few	TRBJ1-4
TGCAGTGCTAGAGTGGGACAGGTTTCAAATGAAAAACTGTTTTTT	CSARVGQVSNEKLFF	TRBV20-1	TRBD1	.	TRBJ1-4
TGTGCCAGTAGTGAACAGGGGGCGCGGGAAAAACTGTTTTTT	CASSEQGAREKLFF	TRBV19	TRBD1	few	TRBJ1-4
TGTGCCAGCAGTGTCGGCACTCTCCAAGAGACCCAGTACTTC	CASSVGTLQETQYF	TRBV28	.	.	TRBJ2-5
TGTGCCAGCACCCTTGACAGGCTGGCCAGGGCTAACTATGGCTACACCTTC	CASTLDRLARANYGYTF	TRBV6-1	.	many	TRBJ1-2
TGTGCCAGCAGCACCTTGACAGGGCGGCATCAGCCCCAGCATTTT	CASSTLTGRHQPQHF	TRBV7-2	TRBD1	many	TRBJ1-5
TGTGCCAGCAGCTTGCCCAGGACAGGGGTTAGGGATGAGCAGTTCTTC	CASSLPRTGVRDEQFF	TRBV7-6	TRBD1	few	TRBJ2-1
TGTGCCAGCAGTTGGGTGGGTCCCAATTCACCCCTCCACTTT	CASSWVGPNSPLHF	TRBV12-3/TRBV12-4	.	.	TRBJ1-6
TGTGCCAGCAGCCGAGGAGCGGGAGTACAAGAGACCCAGTACTTC	CASSRGAGVQETQYF	TRBV7-2	TRBD2	.	TRBJ2-5
TGTGCCAGCAGTGCGACGACCCCATTGTTCAATGAGCAGTTCTTC	CASSATTPLFNEQFF	TRBV2	.	.	TRBJ2-1
TGTGCCAGCAGTTACTCAGAACCTGGGGCCTTAGGGGCGGACTATGGCTACACCTTC	CASSYSEPGALGADYGYTF	TRBV6-5	.	once	TRBJ1-2
TGCAGTGCCCAAATATTATCACAGGGGAGGGGCTACACCTTC	CSAQILSQGRGYTF	TRBV20-1	TRBD1	.	TRBJ1-2
TGCAGTGCTTTAGGGACGGTTAGCACAGATACGCAGTATTTT	CSALGTVSTDTQYF	TRBV20-1	.	.	TRBJ2-3
TGTGCCAGCAGTCGCCATAGCACAGGGAATTACGAGCAGTACTTC	CASSRHSTGNYEQYF	TRBV7-6	.	few	TRBJ2-7
TGTGCCAGCAGTTCCGGACGGGGAATCTACGAGCAGTACTTC	CASSSGRGIYEQYF	TRBV11-2	.	.	TRBJ2-7
TGTGCCAGCAGTCTGACAGGGGGGGCGCGAAACTATGGCTACACCTTC	CASSLTGGARNYGYTF	TRBV27	TRBD1	few	TRBJ1-2
TGTGCCAGCAGTTACAGCGGGGGGTTTGGAGATACGCAGTATTTT	CASSYSGGFGDTQYF	TRBV6-5	TRBD2	.	TRBJ2-3
TGTGCCAGCATCCAGGGGGATACGCAGTATTTT	CASIQGDTQYF	TRBV12-3/TRBV12-4	.	few	TRBJ2-3
TGTGCCAGCAGTCAACAGGGGGCCCAAGAGACCCAGTACTTC	CASSQQGAQETQYF	TRBV2	TRBD1	few	TRBJ2-5
TGTGCCAGCAGTTTTAGTGGGGATGGCCAGCCCCAGCATTTT	CASSFSGDGQPQHF	TRBV27	.	many	TRBJ1-5
TGTGCCAGCAGCTCCTTCAAATACTCCTACAATGAGCAGTTCTTC	CASSSFKYSYNEQFF	TRBV7-2	.	.	TRBJ2-1